This T cell receptor beta chain was observed in a study of identical twins. The CDR3 has 13 amino acids. V was cut by 8 bases and J by 0 bases, with 11 bases left in between. CDR1 and CDR2 from the germline V gene are MNHEY and SMNVEV (reference sequence). TCRdb reprocessed the 5' RACE reads with MiXCR, giving one entry per CDR3 protein. The sample holds 1.5 million to 2 million distinct CDR3 sequences, less than 40% seen once. This clonotype was sampled from a newborn girl in good health. Sample: cord blood. V gene TRBV27 combines with J gene TRBJ2-7, with D hard to call. Here the CDR3 DNA reads TGTGCCAGCGGTATTGGGGTCTCCTACGAGCAGTACTTC. Encoded protein: CASGIGVSYEQYF.